This T cell receptor beta chain was observed in a study of CD8 T cells in ankylosing spondylitis (dated by TCRdb to 2016 to 2017). Background on the whole study: T cell receptor beta repertoires were profiled in healthy donors and ankylosing spondylitis patients so that disease-linked TCR variants could be found. The whole study cohort included 85 to 120 healthy donors and about two dozen ankylosing spondylitis patients. Peripheral blood samples were taken, and synovial fluid was additionally collected from ankylosing spondylitis patients. Here is what the overall study found, with its caveats: Blood from ankylosing spondylitis patients appeared to be characterized by a TCR beta motif made up of several highly homologous amino acid variants. Some TCR beta motif variants had previously been reported in synovial fluid and blood of reactive arthritis patients, which suggested common disease-initiation mechanisms. The disease-linked clones showed a CD8+ phenotype and occurred at relatively low frequencies in peripheral blood. Significant enrichment of the disease-linked clones was reported in matched synovial fluid samples from ankylosing spondylitis patients.

The germline V gene (reference sequence) provides CDR1 DFQATT and CDR2 SNEGSKA. Trimming takes 6 bases off V and 2 bases off J; junction bases not matched to a gene: 6. There are 13 amino acids in the CDR3, from cysteine to phenylalanine inclusive. The sequence is cut down to CDR3 DNA, 39 bases in frame from base 1. The sample was run on an Illumina HiSeq 2500. Quantitative 5'-RACE with molecular barcodes was the method used to prepare the TCR beta libraries. In the paper's pipeline: A new computational method, built on a probabilistic model of VDJ rearrangement, was used to identify disease-linked TCR variants. TCRdb redid the processing of the public reads, applying fastp at Q25 and MiXCR, and retained in-frame beta chains. Each record represents a unique CDR3 protein, reported with the most common genes and DNA among its rows. TCRdb's processing, not the study's, gives the V and J calls here. This sample comprises 450,000 to 550,000 distinct CDR3 sequences, approximately 5% of them detected only once. The ten top clones hold 3.5% of the sample.

This clonotype has at least ten counts. It has no known antigen specificity. Base quality data are lacking; no much larger clone is found one base away. The chain links TRBV20-1 with TRBJ2-5; 7 central nucleotides agree with TRBD2. The TCR originated in a male donor with ankylosing spondylitis. What was sequenced was blood, either unsorted or a sorted T cell fraction (not recorded which). The CDR3 protein: CSANRAGQETQYF. Read as DNA, the sequence is TGCAGTGCAAACCGAGCGGGACAAGAGACCCAGTACTTC.